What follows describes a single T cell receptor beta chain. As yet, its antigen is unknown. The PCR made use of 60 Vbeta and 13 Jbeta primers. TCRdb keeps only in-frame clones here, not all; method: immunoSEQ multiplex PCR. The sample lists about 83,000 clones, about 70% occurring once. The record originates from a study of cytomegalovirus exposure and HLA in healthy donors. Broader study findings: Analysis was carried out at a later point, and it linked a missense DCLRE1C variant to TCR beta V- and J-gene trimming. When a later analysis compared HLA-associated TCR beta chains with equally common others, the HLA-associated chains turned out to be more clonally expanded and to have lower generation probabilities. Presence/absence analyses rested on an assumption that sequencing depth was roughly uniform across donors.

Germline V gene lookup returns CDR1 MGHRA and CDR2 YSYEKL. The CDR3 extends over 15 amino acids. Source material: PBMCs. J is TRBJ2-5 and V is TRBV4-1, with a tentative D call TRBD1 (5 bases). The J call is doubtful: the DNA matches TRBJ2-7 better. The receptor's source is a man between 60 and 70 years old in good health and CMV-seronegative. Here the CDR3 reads CASSHGPDSTYEQYF. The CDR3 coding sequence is TGCGCCAGCAGCCATGGGCCAGACAGTACCTACGAGCAGTACTTC.